The 25 T cell receptor beta chains below were found in one sample sequenced in a study of identical twins. TCRdb passed the 5' RACE reads through MiXCR, listing each CDR3 protein once. The sample shows fewer than 250,000 distinct CDR3 sequences, around 9.6% of them seen only once. The sequencing input was memory (CD45RO+) T cells sorted from blood. Receptor source: a woman between 18 and 29 years old in good health.

The CDR3 loop is CASSSGTGGGEQYF. For the CDR3, the DNA is TGCGCCAGCAGCTCCGGGACAGGGGGAGGTGAGCAGTACTTC. The gene calls are TRBV5-1 and TRBJ2-7, with TRBD1 identical over 11 bases. This CDR3 spans 14 amino acids. In germline, CDR1 is SGHRS, CDR2 YFSETQ. Trimming cost V 3 bases and J 7 bases; bases outside gene matches: 6. Variable domain in full (rest from reference TRBV5-1 and TRBJ2-7): KAGVTQTPRYLIKTRGQQVTLSCSPISGHRSVSWYQQTPGQGLQFLFEYFSETQRNKGNFPGRFSGRQFSNSRSEMNVSTLELGDSALYLCASSSGTGGGEQYFGPGTRLTVT.

This clonotype was observed a few times. The chain is built from TRBV7-8 and TRBJ2-5, with D possibly matching TRBD1 (6 bases). Germline lookup yields CDR1 SGHVS and CDR2 FQNEAQ. The CDR3 totals 14 residues. Between the trimmed V and J ends, which lost 5 bases and 4 bases, there was a span of 14 bases. CDR3 in DNA: TGTGCCAGCAGCACAGCACAGGGTGGAGAGACCCAGTACTTC. The encoded protein is CASSTAQGGETQYF.

V and J are TRBV7-8 and TRBJ2-1; 9 bases match TRBD2. The V gene end was trimmed by 5 bases and the J gene end by 3 bases; junction bases not matched to a gene: 8. Germline V gene data show CDR1 as SGHVS and CDR2 as FQNEAQ. This CDR3 is built from 16 residues. The CDR3 DNA follows: TGTGCCAGCAGCCACCCGGGACTAGCTAGCTACAATGAGCAGTTCTTC. Its protein product is CASSHPGLASYNEQFF. The full variable domain, with the rest looked up from reference TRBV7-8 and TRBJ2-1, is GAGVSQSPRYKVAKRGQDVALRCDPISGHVSLFWYQQALGQGPEFLTYFQNEAQLDKSGLPSDRFFAERPEGSVSTLKIQRTQQEDSAVYLCASSHPGLASYNEQFFGPGTRLTVL.

This clonotype has just a few counts. V and J are TRBV20-1 and TRBJ1-4, with unresolved D. Between the trimmed V and J ends, which lost 5 bases and 4 bases, there was a span of 20 bases. The CDR3 sequence is 16 residues long. Germline V gene sequence: CDR1 DFQATT, CDR2 SNEGSKA (reference sequence). CDR3 bases: TGCAGTGCTTCCCGAGGACGGAGGAGAGATAATGAAAAACTGTTTTTT. As protein: CSASRGRRRDNEKLFF.

This clonotype was seen more than once but under ten times. This chain connects TRBV7-8 to TRBJ1-6; D gene uncertain. Between the trimmed V and J ends, which lost 1 base and 7 bases, there was a span of 11 bases. There are 15 residues in the CDR3. CDR1 is SGHVS and CDR2 is FQNEAQ in the germline V gene. The CDR3: CASSLVPLGNSPLHF. The CDR3 coding sequence is TGTGCCAGCAGCTTAGTCCCCCTCGGGAATTCACCCCTCCACTTT.

The table lists this clonotype with many counts. V usage is TRBV13 and J usage is TRBJ1-1; a possible D gene is TRBD1 (5 bases). Deletions cut 4 bases from V and 7 bases from J, with 16 bases between. CDR3 length equals 14 residues. Germline CDR1 PRHDT, CDR2 FYEKMQ (reference sequence). The DNA of the CDR3 is TGTGCCAGCAGCTCCGGCGGGGCCTCCGGTGAAGCTTTCTTT. This translates into CASSSGGASGEAFF.

This clonotype appeared a few times. The chain joins TRBV20-1 to TRBJ2-1, with D possibly matching TRBD2 (6 bases). Germline V CDR1 and CDR2: DFQATT, SNEGSKA (reference sequence). The CDR3 runs to 14 residues. V gave up 2 bases and J gave up 5 bases, with 13 bases separating them. The CDR3 is CSARWPGLHNEQFF. In DNA form, the CDR3 reads TGCAGTGCTAGATGGCCGGGACTCCACAATGAGCAGTTCTTC.

The chain uses TRBV7-6 and TRBJ2-1; TRBD2 matches 8 bases. The V gene end was trimmed by 6 bases and the J gene end by 8 bases; junction bases not matched to a gene: 9. Germline lookup yields CDR1 SGHVS and CDR2 FNYEAQ. This CDR3 is built from 14 residues. CDR3 amino acids: CASSKWTSRDEQFF. CDR3 in DNA: TGTGCCAGCAGTAAGTGGACTAGCCGGGATGAGCAGTTCTTC. Supplemented by reference TRBV7-6 and TRBJ2-1, the full variable domain reads GAGVSQSPRYKVTKRGQDVALRCDPISGHVSLYWYRQALGQGPEFLTYFNYEAQQDKSGLPNDRFSAERPEGSISTLTIQRTEQRDSAMYRCASSKWTSRDEQFFGPGTRLTVL.

The rearrangement links TRBV10-2 to TRBJ2-3; a possible D gene is TRBD2 (5 bases). The CDR3 sequence is 12 residues long. With 3 bases removed from V and 4 bases from J, the gap between germline ends came to 5 bases. The germline CDR1 and CDR2 sequences are WSHSY and SAAADI. CDR3 amino acids: CASSELADTQYF. CDR3 nucleotides: TGCGCCAGCAGTGAACTAGCAGATACGCAGTATTTT.

This clonotype appeared a few times. The chain has TRBV30 and TRBJ2-7; 7 nucleotides agree with TRBD2. Unmatched junction bases numbered 10, after V lost 4 bases and J lost 4 bases. Germline V gives CDR1 GTSNPN, CDR2 SVGIG (reference sequence). This CDR3 region has 14 residues. The DNA for the CDR3 is TGTGCCTGGACGGCTAGCGGTATGAAATACGAGCAGTACTTC. This translates into CAWTASGMKYEQYF.

This clonotype was seen a handful of times. V and J are TRBV7-9 and TRBJ1-1; a possible D gene is TRBD1 (5 bases). Trimming cost V 4 bases and J 2 bases, with 14 bases left between them. The CDR3 consists of 15 residues. CDR1 is SEHNR, CDR2 FQNEAQ, per germline (reference sequence). CDR3 nucleotide sequence: TGTGCCAGCAGCTCAGCGGGGGGGATAAACACTGAAGCTTTCTTT. It is translated as CASSSAGGINTEAFF.

In this sample, this clonotype turned up a few times. V is TRBV5-1 and J is TRBJ2-2, with D possibly TRBD2 on 6 matching bases. The CDR3 totals 14 residues. Germline CDR1 SGHRS, CDR2 YFSETQ. V was shortened by 8 bases and J by 3 bases, with 14 bases between the two germline ends. The CDR3 spells CASAPGTHTGELFF. The CDR3 DNA reads as TGCGCCAGTGCCCCCGGGACTCACACCGGGGAGCTGTTTTTT.

This clonotype was observed at least ten times. DNA of the CDR3: TGTGCCAGCAGCCATGGACTGGTAGGCGGCCAGCCCCAGCATTTT. Protein sequence: CASSHGLVGGQPQHF. This rearrangement joins TRBV12-3 or TRBV12-4 to TRBJ1-5; no clear D gene. V was shortened by 6 bases and J by 7 bases, with 19 bases between the two germline ends. This CDR3 has 15 amino acids.

This clonotype has only a few counts. V gene TRBV6-5 combines with J gene TRBJ1-1; tentative D call: TRBD1 (6 bases). This CDR3 has 14 amino acids. The germline gives CDR1 MNHEY, CDR2 SVGAGI. V was cut by 8 bases and J by 1 base, with 14 bases left in between. CDR3 region: CASVRGGWNTEAFF. Here the CDR3 DNA reads TGTGCCAGCGTTAGGGGGGGATGGAACACTGAAGCTTTCTTT.

J is TRBJ2-7 and V is TRBV6-2 or TRBV6-3; weak D call: TRBD1 (5 bases). Germline V lookup: CDR1 MNHEY, CDR2 SVGEGT. The V end lost 7 bases, the J end lost 2 bases, and 18 bases lay between the germline ends. CDR3 length: 15 amino acids. The CDR3 nucleotides read TGTGCCAGCATAAGGATCGTCCAGGGCACCTACGAGCAGTACTTC. Its translation: CASIRIVQGTYEQYF.

Comments on this clonotype: This may stem from a read error, because a much larger clone lies one nucleotide away. This chain connects TRBV15 to TRBJ2-1, with D unresolved. Germline CDR1 and CDR2: LNHNV and YYDKDF (reference sequence). This CDR3 is built from 15 residues. CDR3 in amino acids: CATSRDFGQTNGQFF. For the CDR3, the DNA is TGTGCCACCAGCAGAGATTTCGGGCAGACGAATGGGCAGTTCTTC.

Ten or more counts support this clonotype. The rearrangement uses TRBV10-3 and TRBJ2-1, with D possibly TRBD2 on 6 matching bases. Trimming removed 7 bases at V and 5 bases at J, with 15 bases between. Germline V CDR1 and CDR2: ENHRY, SYGVKD. CDR3 size: 14 residues. The CDR3 nucleotides are TGTGCCATCACAAGGGAGGCGAGAAACAATGAGCAGTTCTTC. It specifies CAITREARNNEQFF.

There are many counts of this clonotype. The J gene is TRBJ2-1, the V gene TRBV3-1, with D perhaps matching TRBD1 (5 bases). The germline V and J ends were trimmed by 8 bases and 7 bases, with 9 bases remaining between them. This CDR3 is built from 11 residues. Germline CDR1 LGHDT, CDR2 YNNKEL (reference sequence). The CDR3 reads CASSQGNEQFF. CDR3 sequence (DNA): TGTGCCAGCTCGCAGGGTAATGAGCAGTTCTTC.

V usage is TRBV20-1 and J usage is TRBJ2-1, with unresolved D. Between the trimmed V and J ends, which lost 3 bases and 10 bases, there was a span of 13 bases. Per the germline V gene, CDR1 is DFQATT and CDR2 is SNEGSKA (reference sequence). The CDR3 is 12 residues long. The CDR3 protein is CSASVRLEEQFF. The CDR3 coding sequence is TGCAGTGCTAGCGTCCGATTGGAGGAGCAGTTCTTC.

This clonotype was observed a handful of times. The chain joins TRBV10-1 to TRBJ2-3; 12 positions match TRBD2. Per germline, CDR1 WNHNN and CDR2 SYGVQD (reference sequence). Germline trimming cut 6 bases from V and 11 bases from J; bases unmatched to any gene: 12. This CDR3 has 15 residues. CDR3 residues: CASSAGTSGLGKQYF. Written as DNA, the CDR3 is TGCGCCAGCAGCGCCGGGACTAGCGGGCTCGGGAAGCAGTATTTT.

This chain links TRBV6-4 with TRBJ2-2, with unresolved D. The CDR3 length is 15 residues. Germline CDR1 MRHNA, CDR2 SNTAGT. Trimming took off 5 bases at V and 0 bases at J, with 10 bases between the two ends. Here the CDR3 DNA reads TGTGCCAGCAGTCCGACACACGCGAACACCGGGGAGCTGTTTTTT. Amino acid sequence: CASSPTHANTGELFF.

Only a few counts were recorded for this clonotype. J is TRBJ2-3 and V is TRBV7-8; D may be TRBD2 (5 bases). Deletions cut 5 bases from V and 2 bases from J, with 14 bases between. Germline CDR1 SGHVS, CDR2 FQNEAQ. This CDR3 spans 15 amino acids. The DNA of the CDR3 is TGTGCCAGCAGCCTCTACCAGAGGGACACAGATACGCAGTATTTT. This codes for CASSLYQRDTDTQYF.

The V gene is TRBV2, the J gene TRBJ2-5; D is unclear. Germline CDR1 is SNHLY and CDR2 is FYNNEI. Trimming shortened V by 5 bases and J by 4 bases, and 5 bases separated the two germline ends. The CDR3 extends over 11 amino acids. CDR3 loop: CASSRLETQYF. The DNA of the CDR3 is TGTGCCAGCAGTCGGTTAGAGACCCAGTACTTC.

In its sample, this clonotype was seen a few times. The chain links TRBV18 to TRBJ1-3; D may be TRBD1 (6 bases). Trimming pared 3 bases from V and 7 bases from J, leaving 13 bases between. Germline V lookup: CDR1 KGHSH, CDR2 LQKENI. The CDR3 consists of 14 residues. This chain's CDR3 is CASSPGTIANTIYF. CDR3 coding DNA: TGTGCCAGCTCACCCGGGACAATCGCGAACACCATATATTTT.

This clonotype came up many times. The J gene is TRBJ2-1, the V gene TRBV18, with D perhaps TRBD2 (6 bases). CDR1 KGHSH and CDR2 LQKENI come from the germline V gene. The length of the CDR3 is 13 residues. The ends were cut back, 3 bases at V and 12 bases at J, with 15 bases in the middle. The CDR3 reads CASSPPSGGRQFF. CDR3 coding DNA: TGTGCCAGCTCACCCCCATCCGGGGGACGGCAGTTCTTC.